A single sample is the source of the 27 T cell receptor beta chains below, sequenced in a study of neurological immune-mediated disorders. TCRdb re-called the 5' RACE reads through MiXCR, storing one row per CDR3 protein. The repertoire holds approximately 46,000 distinct CDR3 sequences, with more than 8% as singletons. The time point was: longitudinal time-point 1 (baseline). The sample consisted of PBMCs. The receptors shown here come from a woman aged 40 to 50 in good health.

To note about this clonotype: A read error is possible here, since a much larger clone lies one base away. V and J are TRBV30 and TRBJ2-1; 9 bases fit TRBD2. Germline V gene sequence: CDR1 GTSNPN, CDR2 SVGIG (reference sequence). This CDR3 region has 16 residues. V shed 6 bases, J shed 1 base, and the junction held 10 bases outside the gene matches. CDR3 bases: TGTGCCTGTAGTACCTCCGGACTAGCGTCCTACAATGAGCAGTTCTTC. It translates to CACSTSGLASYNEQFF.

This clonotype has ten or more counts. The genes are TRBV20-1 and TRBJ1-4; 10 bases line up with TRBD1. The junction had 18 bases not matched to a gene; V was cut back by 6 bases and J by 8 bases. The CDR3 runs to 17 residues. Germline CDR1 DFQATT, CDR2 SNEGSKA (reference sequence). The CDR3 nucleotides are TGCAGTGCGCGGGGCGTCCCGGGACAGGGGATTGGCGAAAAACTGTTTTTT. Translation gives CSARGVPGQGIGEKLFF.

This clonotype was seen at least ten times. V usage is TRBV2 and J usage is TRBJ2-1; 7 bases agree with TRBD1. The CDR3 covers 13 residues. V trimming: 5 bases; J trimming: 7 bases; junction bases outside the gene matches: 5. The germline gives CDR1 SNHLY, CDR2 FYNNEI. CDR3 sequence: CASSRQGTNEQFF. The DNA of the CDR3 is TGTGCCAGCAGTCGACAGGGAACGAATGAGCAGTTCTTC.

This clonotype was picked up many times. The chain combines TRBV29-1 with TRBJ2-5, with a possible D match to TRBD1 (6 bases). This CDR3 spans 13 amino acids. Trimming removed 4 bases at V and 3 bases at J, with 12 bases between. Germline CDR1 SQVTM, CDR2 ANQGSEA. CDR3 bases: TGCAGCGTTGGGAAGGGACATAAAGAGACCCAGTACTTC. This sequence encodes CSVGKGHKETQYF.

At least ten counts were recorded for this clonotype. The chain couples TRBV27 to TRBJ2-3; D unclear. Trimming pared 5 bases from V and 0 bases from J, leaving 9 bases between. The length of the CDR3 is 14 residues. Germline CDR1 is MNHEY and CDR2 is SMNVEV (reference sequence). CDR3 DNA sequence: TGTGCCAGCAGTATCCTAACTAGCACAGATACGCAGTATTTT. This sequence encodes CASSILTSTDTQYF.

This clonotype was recorded many times. The chain has TRBV6-1 and TRBJ2-7, with 7 bases lining up with TRBD1. V shed 5 bases and J 3 bases; nucleotides not matched to a gene: 4. Germline V gene lookup returns CDR1 MNHNS and CDR2 SASEGT. CDR3 length: 13 amino acids. In DNA form, the CDR3 reads TGTGCCAGCAGTTCTACAGGGGTCTACGAGCAGTACTTC. This gives the protein CASSSTGVYEQYF.

This clonotype was detected ten times or more. This chain uses TRBV6-2 or TRBV6-3 with TRBJ1-1, with 7 positions matching TRBD1. CDR3 length: 14 amino acids. Germline V gene sequence: CDR1 MNHEY, CDR2 SVGEGT. V was clipped by 2 bases and J by 1 base; unmatched bases: 1. The CDR3 bases are TGTGCCAGCAGTTACCCAGGGGGGAACACTGAAGCTTTCTTT. This sequence encodes CASSYPGGNTEAFF.

This clonotype was counted at least ten times. The chain joins TRBV5-1 to TRBJ2-2; tentative D call: TRBD1 (6 bases). In germline, CDR1 is SGHRS, CDR2 YFSETQ. Trimming stripped 2 bases from V and 3 bases from J, with 8 bases between. This CDR3 spans 14 amino acids. The CDR3 region is CASSLQGDTGELFF. CDR3 nucleotide sequence: TGCGCCAGCAGCTTACAGGGTGACACCGGGGAGCTGTTTTTT.

This clonotype appeared many times. The CDR3 coding sequence is TGTGCCAGCAGTCGAACAGGGGTGATCAATCAGCCCCAGCATTTT. Encoded protein: CASSRTGVINQPQHF. This chain joins TRBV7-2 and TRBJ1-5, with TRBD1 matching 7 bases. The ends lost 6 bases at V and 3 bases at J; junction bases unmatched: 8. CDR3 length: 15 residues. CDR1 is SGHTA and CDR2 is FQGNSA in the germline V gene.

Ten or more counts support this clonotype. J is TRBJ2-1 and V is TRBV7-3, with D unresolved. The CDR3 spans 14 residues. V shed 4 bases and J shed 6 bases, with 13 bases lying between them. Germline V gives CDR1 SGHTA, CDR2 FQGTGA. Here the CDR3 reads CASSYEDRANEQFF. CDR3 coding DNA: TGTGCCAGCAGCTACGAGGATAGGGCCAATGAGCAGTTCTTC.

This clonotype occurred many times. CDR3 coding DNA: TGTGCCAGCAGCGCCCTGGGATCCTACAATGAGCAGTTCTTC. This encodes CASSALGSYNEQFF. The chain has TRBV7-2 and TRBJ2-1; no reliable D call. The CDR3 loop spans 14 amino acids. With 5 bases removed from V and 1 base from J, the gap between germline ends came to 9 bases. Per germline, CDR1 SGHTA and CDR2 FQGNSA.

The V gene is TRBV19, the J gene TRBJ2-3; 8 nucleotides line up with TRBD1. Trimming cost V 6 bases and J 1 base; bases outside gene matches: 6. Germline V gives CDR1 LNHDA, CDR2 SQIVND (reference sequence). This CDR3 region has 15 residues. This CDR3 reads CASSRPGQGTDTQYF. DNA for the CDR3: TGTGCCAGTAGCAGACCGGGACAGGGCACAGATACGCAGTATTTT.

This clonotype was found many times. The chain couples TRBV4-2 to TRBJ1-1; no definite D call. CDR3 length equals 16 residues. V lost 0 bases and J 1 base, leaving 12 bases between the germline ends. Germline loops: CDR1 LGHNA, CDR2 YNFKEQ. The CDR3 protein is CASSQDYGWGNTEAFF. The CDR3 bases are TGTGCCAGCAGCCAAGATTACGGGTGGGGGAACACTGAAGCTTTCTTT.

This clonotype was detected ten times or more. V and J are TRBV5-1 and TRBJ1-1, with TRBD1 identical over 8 bases. The CDR3 contains 16 residues. Trimming removed 4 bases from V and 5 bases from J; junction bases left unmatched: 13. From germline, CDR1 is SGHRS and CDR2 YFSETQ. CDR3: CASSPSATGAGTEAFF. The CDR3 DNA reads as TGCGCCAGCAGCCCTTCAGCGACAGGGGCCGGGACTGAAGCTTTCTTT.

This clonotype was picked up many times. This chain uses TRBV9 with TRBJ2-1, with 11 bases identical to TRBD2. The CDR3 contains 15 residues. The V and J ends lost 4 bases and 4 bases, in that order; junction bases with no gene match: 4. Germline V gene sequence: CDR1 SGDLS, CDR2 YYNGEE. The CDR3 DNA is TGTGCCAGCAGCCCTCGGACTAGCGGGTACAATGAGCAGTTCTTC. It encodes CASSPRTSGYNEQFF. The full variable domain, rest sourced from reference TRBV9 and TRBJ2-1, is DSGVTQTPKHLITATGQRVTLRCSPRSGDLSVYWYQQSLDQGLQFLIQYYNGEERAKGNILERFSAQQFPDLHSELNLSSLELGDSALYFCASSPRTSGYNEQFFGPGTRLTVL.

This clonotype occurred many times. This CDR3 reads CASKGLPGETQYF. The CDR3 nucleotides read TGTGCCAGCAAGGGACTGCCTGGGGAGACCCAGTACTTC. The chain combines TRBV12-3 or TRBV12-4 with TRBJ2-5; D possibly corresponds to TRBD2 (6 bases). The V end lost 7 bases, the J end lost 5 bases, and 14 bases lay between the germline ends. The CDR3 loop spans 13 amino acids.

This clonotype occurred many times. The chain couples TRBV27 to TRBJ1-1; D unresolved. CDR3 length equals 14 residues. Trimming pared 5 bases from V and 1 base from J, leaving 11 bases between. Germline V gene data show CDR1 as MNHEY and CDR2 as SMNVEV (reference sequence). Here the CDR3 DNA reads TGTGCCAGCAGTAGTAGCAGGCAGAACACTGAAGCTTTCTTT. Translation: CASSSSRQNTEAFF.

About this clonotype: At one end the junction does not follow the germline gene, possibly because of a read error. The chain has TRBV5-6 and TRBJ1-3, with D tentatively TRBD1 (5 bases). The CDR3 spans 11 residues. Germline V CDR1 and CDR2: SGHDT, YYEEEE. The CDR3 coding sequence is TGTGCCAGCACCGCGGCGGACACCATCTATTTT. Translating gives CASTAADTIYF.

At least ten counts were recorded for this clonotype. At one of its ends the junction is not consistent with the germline gene, which may arise from a read error. The chain links TRBV3-1 to TRBJ2-3; D perhaps matches TRBD2 (5 bases). The CDR3 is made up of 14 amino acids. Germline V gene sequence: CDR1 LGHDT, CDR2 YNNKEL (reference sequence). The CDR3 DNA is TGTGCCAACAGCCTACTAGGGAGCACAGATACGCAGTATTTT. Translation gives CANSLLGSTDTQYF.

This clonotype occurred many times. The chain combines TRBV7-2 with TRBJ1-2; D remains unclear. V lost 8 bases, J lost 2 bases, and 12 bases lay in between. CDR3 size: 13 residues. Germline values: CDR1 SGHTA, CDR2 FQGNSA. The CDR3, as DNA: TGTGCCAGCGTGGGAGACTTGAACTATGGCTACACCTTC. This gives the protein CASVGDLNYGYTF.

This clonotype has ten or more counts. This rearrangement joins TRBV7-3 to TRBJ1-1; D is perhaps TRBD1 (5 bases). The CDR3 covers 14 residues. CDR1 and CDR2 (germline): SGHTA, FQGTGA. V lost 3 bases, J lost 5 bases, and 13 bases lay in between. CDR3 sequence reads: CASSFQGGATEAFF. Written as DNA, the CDR3 is TGTGCCAGCAGCTTCCAGGGTGGGGCAACTGAAGCTTTCTTT.

There are many counts of this clonotype. CDR3: CASSQHPTGEGDTQYF. In DNA, the CDR3 is TGCGCCAGCAGCCAACATCCGACAGGTGAAGGAGATACGCAGTATTTT. This chain uses TRBV4-1 with TRBJ2-3, with D perhaps TRBD1 (6 bases). The CDR3 sequence is 16 residues long. From germline, CDR1 is MGHRA and CDR2 YSYEKL. With 2 bases removed from V and 5 bases from J, the gap between germline ends came to 17 bases.

The chain combines TRBV14 with TRBJ2-7; maybe TRBD2 (6 bases). CDR3 size: 14 residues. Germline loops: CDR1 SGHDN, CDR2 FVKESK. The V end lost 0 bases, the J end lost 7 bases, and 13 bases lay between the germline ends. The CDR3 region is CASSQDGGRGEQYF. The CDR3 DNA is TGTGCCAGCAGCCAAGATGGGGGTCGGGGGGAGCAGTACTTC.

This clonotype has ten or more counts. This rearrangement joins TRBV3-1 to TRBJ2-1, with TRBD2 matching 9 bases. Trimming cost V 0 bases and J 6 bases; bases outside gene matches: 9. The CDR3 is 17 amino acids. Per the germline V gene, CDR1 is LGHDT and CDR2 is YNNKEL (reference sequence). The CDR3, as DNA: TGTGCCAGCAGCCAAGACGGGGCGGGGGGGCCGGGCAATGAGCAGTTCTTC. Translating gives CASSQDGAGGPGNEQFF.

This clonotype was recorded many times. The rearrangement joins TRBV20-1 to TRBJ2-5; D may be TRBD2 (6 bases). Germline V gene data show CDR1 as DFQATT and CDR2 as SNEGSKA (reference sequence). With 6 bases removed from V and 4 bases from J, the gap between germline ends came to 9 bases. The CDR3 extends over 11 amino acids. CDR3 in DNA: TGCAGTGCCAACGGGGGAGAGACCCAGTACTTC. Translation gives CSANGGETQYF.

This clonotype was counted ten times or more. The chain employs TRBV4-2 and TRBJ1-4, with unresolved D. There are 16 residues in the CDR3. Trimming removed 1 base from V and 5 bases from J, with 14 bases in between. CDR1 LGHNA and CDR2 YNFKEQ come from the germline V gene. CDR3 loop: CASSQVHGISNEKLFF. The CDR3 DNA reads TGTGCCAGCAGCCAAGTCCATGGCATCAGCAATGAAAAACTGTTTTTT.

This clonotype came up many times. This chain connects TRBV24-1 to TRBJ2-1; 11 bases match TRBD2. Germline assignment: CDR1 KGHDR and CDR2 SFDVKD. This CDR3 spans 18 amino acids. V trimming: 2 bases; J trimming: 3 bases; junction bases outside the gene matches: 8. The CDR3 coding sequence is TGTGCCACCAGTGATTCCCCGCTAGCGGGGGGCATCTACAATGAGCAGTTCTTC. Its translation is CATSDSPLAGGIYNEQFF.